This is a list of T cell receptor beta chains from one sample in a study of T cells after yellow fever vaccination. In TCRdb, the 5' RACE reads were re-called with MiXCR into one record per CDR3 protein. The table shows 200,000 to 250,000 distinct CDR3 sequences, with about 3% occurring only once. Material: CD4+ T cells sorted from PBMCs, obtained 10 days after the yellow fever booster vaccination. The receptors derive from a man aged 18 to 29 who received the YFV17D yellow fever vaccine. Each CDR3 is given with its conserved first and last residue.

TRBV10-1,CASSTDRGKETQYF
TRBV7-2,CASSAVQGLRFF
TRBV6-5,CASSRATNTGETQYF
TRBV19,CASSTLEKETQYF
TRBV19,CASSVQGQNTEAFF
TRBV20-1,CSAMIIRQGTNEKLFF
TRBV11-2,CASSLWDLYGYTF
TRBV12-3/TRBV12-4,CASSLTPGQGNTEAFF
TRBV5-1,CASSETTAKNIQYF
TRBV15,CATSSKGGQGSYNEQFF
TRBV28,CASSLTRGAGANTEAFF
TRBV7-3,CASSASGGLGVGETQYF
TRBV20-1,CSSGGRNTDTQYF
TRBV6-2/TRBV6-3,CASSYSNLGQPQHF
TRBV20-1,CSATPGQGGTEAFF
TRBV5-1,CASRQGTDGYTF
TRBV5-1,CASSLGPLSGANVLTF
TRBV11-2,CASRTTLGSAEAFF
TRBV7-2,CASSLYQTGRGDTQYF
TRBV6-2/TRBV6-3,CASSYPVAQETQYF
TRBV7-2,CASSSTPETPGETQYF
TRBV19,CASGQRPDNEQFF